The present T cell receptor (beta chain) was sequenced within a study of Graves' ophthalmopathy and Graves' hyperthyroidism. About the study: Peripheral blood samples were taken at initial diagnosis, before any treatment. Study conclusions and caveats: As the model predicted ophthalmopathy progression, it achieved a sensitivity of nearly 71% and a specificity of around 76%.

Germline CDR1 SGHDT, CDR2 YYEEEE. With 9 bases clipped from V and 1 base from J, the junction kept 5 bases outside the gene matches. The CDR3 totals 13 residues. This clonotype has at least ten counts. Antigen: not known. RNA transcripts were the source from which TCR beta CDR3 regions were amplified. Amplification began with first-round RT-PCR using HTBI primers, then second-round multiplex PCR was performed. TCRdb analysed the multiplex PCR reads with MiXCR anew, one entry per CDR3 protein. The table lists over 650,000 distinct CDR3 sequences, 35% to 50% of them singletons. The sequenced sample consisted of peripheral blood. J is TRBJ2-7 and V is TRBV5-6; 9 bases are a match to TRBD1. The clonotype was recovered from an adult man with Graves' ophthalmopathy. Written as DNA, the CDR3 is TGTGCCACCGCGGACAGGGGATCCTACGAGCAGTACTTC. It codes for CATADRGSYEQYF.